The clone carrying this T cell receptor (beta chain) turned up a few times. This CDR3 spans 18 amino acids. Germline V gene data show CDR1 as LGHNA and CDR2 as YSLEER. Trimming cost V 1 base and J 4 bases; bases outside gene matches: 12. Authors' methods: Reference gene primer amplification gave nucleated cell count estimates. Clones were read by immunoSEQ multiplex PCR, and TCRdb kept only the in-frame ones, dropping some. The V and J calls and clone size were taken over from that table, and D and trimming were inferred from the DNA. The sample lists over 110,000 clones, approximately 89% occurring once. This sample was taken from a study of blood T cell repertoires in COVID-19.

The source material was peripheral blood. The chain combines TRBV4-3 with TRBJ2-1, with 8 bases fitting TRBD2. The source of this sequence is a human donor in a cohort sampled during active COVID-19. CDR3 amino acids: CASSQAVVGGGSYNEQFF. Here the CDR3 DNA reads TGCGCCAGCAGCCAAGCAGTAGTCGGCGGGGGGTCTTACAATGAGCAGTTCTTC.